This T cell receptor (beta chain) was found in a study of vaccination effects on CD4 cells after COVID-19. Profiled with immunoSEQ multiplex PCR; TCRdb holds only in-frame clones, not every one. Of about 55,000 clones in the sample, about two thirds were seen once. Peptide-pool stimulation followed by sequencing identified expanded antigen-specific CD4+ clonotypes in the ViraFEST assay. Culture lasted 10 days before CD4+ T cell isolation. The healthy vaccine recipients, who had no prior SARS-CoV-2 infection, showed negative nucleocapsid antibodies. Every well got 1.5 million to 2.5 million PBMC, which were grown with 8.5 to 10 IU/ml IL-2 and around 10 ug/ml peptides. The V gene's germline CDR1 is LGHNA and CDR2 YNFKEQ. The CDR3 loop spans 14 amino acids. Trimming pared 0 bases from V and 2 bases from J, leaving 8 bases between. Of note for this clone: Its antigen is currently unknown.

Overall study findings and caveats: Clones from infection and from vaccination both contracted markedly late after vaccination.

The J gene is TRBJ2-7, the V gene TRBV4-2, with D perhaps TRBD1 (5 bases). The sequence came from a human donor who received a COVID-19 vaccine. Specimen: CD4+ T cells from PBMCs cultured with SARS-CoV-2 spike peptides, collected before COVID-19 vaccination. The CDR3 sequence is CASSQEGVPYEQYF. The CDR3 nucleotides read TGTGCCAGCAGCCAAGAAGGGGTCCCCTACGAGCAGTACTTC.